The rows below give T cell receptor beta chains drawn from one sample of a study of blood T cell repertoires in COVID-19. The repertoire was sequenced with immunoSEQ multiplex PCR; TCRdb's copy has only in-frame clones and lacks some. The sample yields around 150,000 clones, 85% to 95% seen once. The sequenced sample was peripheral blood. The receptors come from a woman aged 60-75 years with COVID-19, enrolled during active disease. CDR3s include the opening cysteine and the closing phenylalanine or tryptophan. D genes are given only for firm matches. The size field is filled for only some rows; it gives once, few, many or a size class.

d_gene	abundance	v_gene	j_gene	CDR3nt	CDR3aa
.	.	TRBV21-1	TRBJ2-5	TGTGCCAGCAGCAAGTTCAGGGACAGCCAAGAGACCCAGTACTTC	CASSKFRDSQETQYF
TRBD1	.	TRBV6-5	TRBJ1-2	TGTGCCAGCACCAGACAGGGGTGGGGCTACACCTTC	CASTRQGWGYTF
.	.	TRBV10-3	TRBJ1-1	TGTGCCATCAGTGTGGGGGGGAACACTGAAGCTTTCTTT	CAISVGGNTEAFF
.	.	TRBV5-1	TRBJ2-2	TGCGCCAGCAGCTATCGGGGGGCCCCCTCCGGGGAGCTGTTTTTT	CASSYRGAPSGELFF
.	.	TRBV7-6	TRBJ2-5	TGTGCCAGCAGCCAACCAGGGACTGGGGCCCAGTACTTC	CASSQPGTGAQYF
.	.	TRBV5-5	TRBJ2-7	TGTGCCAGCAGCTTGGAGGGGGAATACGAGCAGTACTTC	CASSLEGEYEQYF
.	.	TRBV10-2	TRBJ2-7	TGCGCCAGTCAACTCTCCTACGAGCAGTACTTC	CASQLSYEQYF
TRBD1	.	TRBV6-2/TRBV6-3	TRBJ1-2	TGTGCCAGCAGTGTGCCGGGACAGGTCATCCAGCCCTATGGCTACACCTTC	CASSVPGQVIQPYGYTF
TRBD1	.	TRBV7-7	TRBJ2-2	TGTGCTAGCAGCCTCCGGGACAGGTTAACCGGGGAGCTGTTTTTT	CASSLRDRLTGELFF
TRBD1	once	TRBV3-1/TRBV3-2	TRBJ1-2	TGTGCCAGCAGCCGGGGACAGGGGGCGGGTGGCTACACCTTC	CASSRGQGAGGYTF
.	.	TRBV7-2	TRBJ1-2	TGTGCCAGCAGCTTGACGGGGGGCTATGGCTACACCTTC	CASSLTGGYGYTF
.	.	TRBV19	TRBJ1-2	TGTGCTAGTAAACCGGCCAGACAGACTAACTATGGCTACACCTTC	CASKPARQTNYGYTF
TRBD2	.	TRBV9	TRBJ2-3	TGTGCCAGCAGCGCGACAGAACGGGGGGGCTTCATAGATACGCAGTATTTT	CASSATERGGFIDTQYF
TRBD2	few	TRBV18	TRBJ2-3	TGTGCCAGCTCACCTGTGGGGAGACTAGCGGGGGACAGCACAGATACGCAGTATTTT	CASSPVGRLAGDSTDTQYF
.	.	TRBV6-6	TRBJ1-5	TGTGCCAGCAGTTACGGCAGGGGTGGGGTTGGTCAGCCCCAGCATTTT	CASSYGRGGVGQPQHF
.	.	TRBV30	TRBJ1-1	TGTGCCTGGAGTATCTTGAACACTGAAGCTTTCTTT	CAWSILNTEAFF
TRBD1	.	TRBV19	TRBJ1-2	TGTGCCAGTAGAGTAGGGGACAGGGACGACTATGGCTACACCTTC	CASRVGDRDDYGYTF
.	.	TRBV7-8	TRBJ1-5	TGTGCCAGCAGCTTTGGGGAGACCGCCCGGCAGCCCCAGCATTTT	CASSFGETARQPQHF
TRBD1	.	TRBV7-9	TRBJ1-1	TGTGCCAGCAGCTTAGGAGTGGGTCGGGACAGGTCAGCTTTCTTT	CASSLGVGRDRSAFF
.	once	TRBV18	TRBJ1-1	TGTGCCAGCTCACCTGGCAGAAACACTGAAGCTTTCTTT	CASSPGRNTEAFF
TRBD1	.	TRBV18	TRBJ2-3	TGTGCCAGCTCACTCCGACAGGGCATTCGCACAGATACGCAGTATTTT	CASSLRQGIRTDTQYF